This T cell receptor (beta chain) appears in the sequencing data of a study of cytomegalovirus exposure and HLA in healthy donors. Vbeta (60) and Jbeta (13) primers were used in the PCR. Produced via immunoSEQ multiplex PCR; TCRdb's table is partial and in-frame only. The repertoire holds around 120,000 clones, with around 83% as singletons. Overall study findings and caveats: Prior analysis indicated that the majority of TCR beta V segments exhibited productivity approximately 87% or approximately 30% of the time. In a later analysis, HLA-C alleles had the fewest associated TCRs, DRB1 alleles the most. There were some V segments, including TRBV6-2 and TRBV6-3, excluded as indistinguishable.

Trimming removed 4 bases from V and 5 bases from J, with 17 bases in between. The CDR3 runs to 16 residues. Worth noting for this clone: The target antigen is unknown.

The TCR sequence derives from a girl aged 2-15 years in good health and CMV-seronegative. The sample consisted of PBMCs. The chain combines TRBV23-1 with TRBJ1-4; no clear D gene. TRBV23-1 is treated as an ORF (open reading frame) with a function not yet certain. The CDR3 sequence is CASSLLLQRLNEKLFF. The CDR3, as DNA: TGCGCCAGCAGTCTATTGCTACAGCGACTAAATGAAAAACTGTTTTTT.